Listed below are T cell receptor beta chains from one sample, sequenced in a study of blood T cell repertoires in COVID-19. Sequenced by immunoSEQ multiplex PCR; TCRdb stores in-frame clones only, minus some. Of around 50,000 clones listed, roughly 87% are singletons. Specimen: peripheral blood. The source of these receptors is a woman between 55 and 75 years old with acute or convalescent COVID-19. Each CDR3 is given with its conserved first and last residue.

TRBV6-5	TRBJ1-4	CAGGQGASNEKLFF
TRBV5-1	TRBJ1-2	CASSPETGLDGYTF
TRBV4-2	TRBJ2-1	CASGKHLEAYNEQFF
TRBV10-1	TRBJ1-5	CASSDPRGCLEVNNQPQHF
TRBV6-5	TRBJ1-1	CASDRAWSAFF
TRBV6-5	TRBJ2-1	CASSNDSYNEQFF
TRBV4-1	TRBJ1-4	CASSLMTGSYEKLFF
TRBV12-3/TRBV12-4	TRBJ2-5	CASSSTGEETQYF
TRBV5-3	TRBJ2-1	CARSDPGTSGFGEQFF
TRBV6-5	TRBJ1-2	CASSYSGARGSYGYTF
TRBV23-1	TRBJ2-7	CASSPGQITYEQYF
TRBV10-3	TRBJ2-3	CAISGRGTDTQYF
TRBV10-1	TRBJ2-2	CASSGEAGELFF
TRBV20-1	TRBJ2-3	CSASRSSGAITDTQYF
TRBV2	TRBJ1-2	CASSHPGQGAYGYTF
TRBV6-9	TRBJ1-1	CASSYVDRGRRAEAFF
TRBV10-1	TRBJ1-5	CASSETGGGQPQHF
TRBV28	TRBJ1-1	CASSPDWGTEAFF
TRBV18	TRBJ2-5	CASSPGGETQYF
TRBV3-1/TRBV3-2	TRBJ2-5	CASTHPTSETQYF